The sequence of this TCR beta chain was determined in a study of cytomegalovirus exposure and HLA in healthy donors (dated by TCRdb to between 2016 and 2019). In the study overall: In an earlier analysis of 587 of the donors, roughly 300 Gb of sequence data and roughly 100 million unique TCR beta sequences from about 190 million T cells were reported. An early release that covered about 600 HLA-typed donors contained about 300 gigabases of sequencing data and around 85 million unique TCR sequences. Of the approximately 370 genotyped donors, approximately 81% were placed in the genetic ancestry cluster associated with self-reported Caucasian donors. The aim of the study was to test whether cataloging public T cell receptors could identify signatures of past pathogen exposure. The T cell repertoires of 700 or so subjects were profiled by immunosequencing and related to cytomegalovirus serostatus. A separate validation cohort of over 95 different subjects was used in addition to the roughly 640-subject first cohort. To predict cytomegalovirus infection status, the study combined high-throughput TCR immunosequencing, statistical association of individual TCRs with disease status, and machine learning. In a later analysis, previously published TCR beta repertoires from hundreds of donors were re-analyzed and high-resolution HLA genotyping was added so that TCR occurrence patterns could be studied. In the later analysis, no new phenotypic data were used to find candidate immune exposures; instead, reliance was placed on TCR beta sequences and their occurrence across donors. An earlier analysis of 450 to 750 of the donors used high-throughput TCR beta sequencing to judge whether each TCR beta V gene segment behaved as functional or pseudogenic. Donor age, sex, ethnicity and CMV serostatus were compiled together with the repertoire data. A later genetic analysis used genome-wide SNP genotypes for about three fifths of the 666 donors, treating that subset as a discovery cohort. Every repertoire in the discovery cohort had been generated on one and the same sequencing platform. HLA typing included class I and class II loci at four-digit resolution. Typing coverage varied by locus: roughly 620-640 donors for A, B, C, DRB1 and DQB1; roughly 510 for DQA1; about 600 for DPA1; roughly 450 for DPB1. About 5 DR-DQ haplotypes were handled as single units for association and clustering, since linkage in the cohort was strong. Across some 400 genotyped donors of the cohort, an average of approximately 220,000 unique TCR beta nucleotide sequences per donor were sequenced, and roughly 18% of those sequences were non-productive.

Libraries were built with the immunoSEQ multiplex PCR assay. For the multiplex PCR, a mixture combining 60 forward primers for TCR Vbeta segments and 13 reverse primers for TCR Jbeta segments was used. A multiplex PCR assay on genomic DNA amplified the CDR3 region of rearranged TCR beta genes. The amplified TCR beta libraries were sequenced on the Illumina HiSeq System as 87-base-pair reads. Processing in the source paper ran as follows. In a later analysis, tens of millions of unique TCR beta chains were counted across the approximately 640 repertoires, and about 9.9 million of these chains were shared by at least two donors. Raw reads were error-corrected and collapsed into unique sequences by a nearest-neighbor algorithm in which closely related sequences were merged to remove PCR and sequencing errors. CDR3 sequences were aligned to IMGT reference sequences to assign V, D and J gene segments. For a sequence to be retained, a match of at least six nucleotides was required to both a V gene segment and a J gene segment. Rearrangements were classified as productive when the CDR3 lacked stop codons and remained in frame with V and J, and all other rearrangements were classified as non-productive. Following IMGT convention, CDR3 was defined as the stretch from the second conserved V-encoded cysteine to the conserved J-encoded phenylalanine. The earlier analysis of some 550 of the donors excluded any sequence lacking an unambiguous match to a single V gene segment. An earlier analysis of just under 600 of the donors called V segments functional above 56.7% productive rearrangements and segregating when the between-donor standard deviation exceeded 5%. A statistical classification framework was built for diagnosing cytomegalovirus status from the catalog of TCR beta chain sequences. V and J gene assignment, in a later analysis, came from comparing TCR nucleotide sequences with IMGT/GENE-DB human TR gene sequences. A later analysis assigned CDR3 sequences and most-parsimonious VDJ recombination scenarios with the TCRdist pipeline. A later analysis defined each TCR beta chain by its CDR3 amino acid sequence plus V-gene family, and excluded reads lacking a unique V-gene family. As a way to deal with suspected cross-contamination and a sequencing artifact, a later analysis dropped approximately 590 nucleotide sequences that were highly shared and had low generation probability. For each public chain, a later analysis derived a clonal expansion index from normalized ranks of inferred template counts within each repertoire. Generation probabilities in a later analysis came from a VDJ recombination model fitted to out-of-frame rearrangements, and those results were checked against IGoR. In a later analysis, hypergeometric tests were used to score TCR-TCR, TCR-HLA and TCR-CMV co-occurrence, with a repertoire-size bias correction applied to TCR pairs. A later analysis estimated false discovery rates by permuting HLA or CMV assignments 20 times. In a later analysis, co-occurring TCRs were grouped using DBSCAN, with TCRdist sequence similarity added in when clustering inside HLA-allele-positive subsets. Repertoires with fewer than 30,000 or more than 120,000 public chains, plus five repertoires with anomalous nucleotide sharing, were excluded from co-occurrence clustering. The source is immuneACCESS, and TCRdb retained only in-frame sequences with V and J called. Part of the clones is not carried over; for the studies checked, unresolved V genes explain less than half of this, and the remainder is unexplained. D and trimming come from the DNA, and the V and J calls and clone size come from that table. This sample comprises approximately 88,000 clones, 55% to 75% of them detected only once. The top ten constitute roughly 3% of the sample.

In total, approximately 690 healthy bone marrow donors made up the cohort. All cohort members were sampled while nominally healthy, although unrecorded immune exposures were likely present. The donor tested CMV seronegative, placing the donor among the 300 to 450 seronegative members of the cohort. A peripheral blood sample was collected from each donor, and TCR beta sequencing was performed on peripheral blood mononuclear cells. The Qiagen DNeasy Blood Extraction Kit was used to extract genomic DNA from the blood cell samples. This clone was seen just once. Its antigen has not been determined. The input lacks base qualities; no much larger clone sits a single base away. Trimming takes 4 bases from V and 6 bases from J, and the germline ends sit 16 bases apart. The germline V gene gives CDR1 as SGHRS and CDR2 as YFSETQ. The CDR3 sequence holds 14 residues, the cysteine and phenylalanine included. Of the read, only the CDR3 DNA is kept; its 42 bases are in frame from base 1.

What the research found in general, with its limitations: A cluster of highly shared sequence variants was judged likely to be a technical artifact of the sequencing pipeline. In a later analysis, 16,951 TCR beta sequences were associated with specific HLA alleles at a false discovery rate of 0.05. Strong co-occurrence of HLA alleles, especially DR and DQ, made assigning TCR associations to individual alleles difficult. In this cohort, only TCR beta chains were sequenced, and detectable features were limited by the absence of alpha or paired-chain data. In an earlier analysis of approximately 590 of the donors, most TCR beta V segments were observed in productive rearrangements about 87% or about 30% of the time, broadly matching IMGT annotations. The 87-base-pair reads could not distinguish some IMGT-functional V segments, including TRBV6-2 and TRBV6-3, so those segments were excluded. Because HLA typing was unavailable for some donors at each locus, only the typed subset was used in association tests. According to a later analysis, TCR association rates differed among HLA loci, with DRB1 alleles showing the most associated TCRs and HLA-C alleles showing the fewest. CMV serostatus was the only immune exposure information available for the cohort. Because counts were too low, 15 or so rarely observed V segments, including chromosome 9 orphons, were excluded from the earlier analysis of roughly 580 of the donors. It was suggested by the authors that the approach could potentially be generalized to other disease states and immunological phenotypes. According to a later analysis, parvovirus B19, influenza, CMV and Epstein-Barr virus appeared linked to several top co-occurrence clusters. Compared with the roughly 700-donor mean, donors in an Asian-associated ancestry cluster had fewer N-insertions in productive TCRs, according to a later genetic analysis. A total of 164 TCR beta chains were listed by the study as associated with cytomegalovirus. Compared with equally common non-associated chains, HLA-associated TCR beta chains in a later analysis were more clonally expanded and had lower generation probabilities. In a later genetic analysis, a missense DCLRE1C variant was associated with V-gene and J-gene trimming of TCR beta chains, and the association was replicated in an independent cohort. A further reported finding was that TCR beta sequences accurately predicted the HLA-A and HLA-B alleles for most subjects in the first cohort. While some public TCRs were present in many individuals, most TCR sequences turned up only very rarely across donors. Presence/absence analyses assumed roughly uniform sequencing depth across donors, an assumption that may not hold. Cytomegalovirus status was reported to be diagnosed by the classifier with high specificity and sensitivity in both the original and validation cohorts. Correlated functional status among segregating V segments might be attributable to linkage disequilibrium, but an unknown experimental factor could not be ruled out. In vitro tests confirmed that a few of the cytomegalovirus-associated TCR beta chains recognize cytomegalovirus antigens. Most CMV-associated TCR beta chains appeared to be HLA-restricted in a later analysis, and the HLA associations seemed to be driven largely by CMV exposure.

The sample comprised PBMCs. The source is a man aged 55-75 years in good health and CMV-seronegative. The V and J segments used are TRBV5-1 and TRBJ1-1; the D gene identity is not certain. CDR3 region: CASSLDGYGAEAFF. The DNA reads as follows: TGCGCCAGCAGCCTAGACGGGTACGGGGCTGAAGCTTTCTTT.